The clone carrying this T cell receptor (beta chain) showed up just a few times. The CDR3 covers 16 residues. With 2 bases clipped from V and 5 bases from J, the junction kept 5 bases outside the gene matches. Germline V gives CDR1 MGHRA, CDR2 YSYEKL. The data derive from a study of T cells in Graves' hyperthyroidism and ophthalmopathy. What was amplified from RNA transcripts were TCR beta CDR3 regions. The TCR CDR3 was amplified in a first-round RT-PCR using the HTBI primer set. Via MiXCR, TCRdb re-called the multiplex PCR reads, giving one row per CDR3 protein. The table includes around 260,000 distinct CDR3 sequences, 25% to 30% detected once. Diagnostic assessment was based on clinical symptoms, serum thyroxine and TRAb, thyroid ultrasound and orbital computed tomography.

This rearrangement joins TRBV4-1 to TRBJ2-2, with TRBD1 matching 10 bases. The sample taken for sequencing was blood. This sequence was found in a man between 35 and 55 years old with Graves' hyperthyroidism that later progressed to Graves' ophthalmopathy. The CDR3, as DNA: TGCGCCAGCAGCCAAAAGACAGGGGGCATTACCGGGGAGCTGTTTTTT. Its protein product is CASSQKTGGITGELFF.